This is a list of T cell receptor beta chains from one sample in a study of human T cells and chemical hapten exposure. Via MiXCR, TCRdb re-called the RACE reads, giving one row per CDR3 protein. The profile shows 120,000 or so distinct CDR3 sequences, about 13% of them singletons. The source material was whole blood, sampled in connection with sensitization to the hapten diphenylcyclopropenone (DPC). The receptors here all came from a woman younger than 35 with alopecia areata. Some clones in this sample may be carry-over from other donors' samples. The CDR3 runs from the conserved cysteine through the conserved F or W. D genes are given only for firm matches. For some rows the clone size is stated as once, few or many, or as a class when expanded; others skip it.

clone size	D gene	V gene	J gene	CDR3 protein	CDR3 DNA
many	.	TRBV4-2	TRBJ2-3	CASSPEGVDPDTQYF	TGTGCCAGCAGCCCCGAGGGAGTAGACCCAGATACGCAGTATTTT
.	.	TRBV29-1	TRBJ2-3	CSGEGQGTDTQYF	TGCAGCGGGGAAGGGCAGGGCACAGATACGCAGTATTTT
.	.	TRBV7-8	TRBJ2-7	CASSDGTRAYEQYF	TGTGCCAGCAGCGACGGGACTCGGGCCTACGAGCAGTACTTC
.	.	TRBV11-2	TRBJ2-7	CASSALQETYEQYF	TGTGCCAGCAGCGCCTTGCAGGAAACCTACGAGCAGTACTTC
few	.	TRBV5-4	TRBJ2-7	CASSPRRGGEQYF	TGTGCCAGCAGCCCCCGACGCGGTGGCGAGCAGTACTTC
few	TRBD1	TRBV3-1	TRBJ1-4	CASSQVNPGTGGEKLFF	TGTGCCAGCAGCCAAGTCAACCCCGGGACAGGGGGTGAAAAACTGTTTTTT
few	TRBD1	TRBV20-1	TRBJ1-1	CSAKTGYLSGTEAFF	TGCAGTGCTAAGACAGGGTATTTATCCGGCACTGAAGCTTTCTTT
many	.	TRBV4-3	TRBJ1-1	CASSQAGLNTEAFF	TGCGCCAGCAGCCAAGCGGGACTGAACACTGAAGCTTTCTTT
few	.	TRBV9	TRBJ2-3	CASSVGAGRDTQYF	TGTGCCAGCAGCGTAGGGGCGGGAAGAGATACGCAGTATTTT
many	.	TRBV12-3/TRBV12-4	TRBJ1-2	CASSDDRHLNGYTF	TGTGCCAGCAGTGATGACAGGCATTTGAATGGCTACACCTTC
many	TRBD1	TRBV4-3	TRBJ2-7	CASSQDLGQSYEQYF	TGCGCCAGCAGCCAGGATCTGGGACAGTCCTACGAGCAGTACTTC
.	TRBD1	TRBV5-4	TRBJ1-1	CASSVQGPGTEAFF	TGTGCCAGCAGCGTACAGGGGCCGGGCACTGAAGCTTTCTTT
.	.	TRBV29-1	TRBJ1-3	CSVVSGGGNTIYF	TGCAGCGTTGTTTCGGGAGGAGGAAACACCATATATTTT
.	.	TRBV2	TRBJ2-7	CASSEAYRNYPYEQYF	TGTGCCAGCAGTGAAGCTTACAGAAACTACCCCTACGAGCAGTACTTC
few	.	TRBV20-1	TRBJ2-4	CSAMRASLAKNIQYF	TGCAGTGCTATGCGGGCCTCGCTAGCCAAAAACATTCAGTACTTC
many	TRBD1	TRBV28	TRBJ1-6	CASSFRDRGFSPLHF	TGTGCCAGCAGTTTTCGGGACAGGGGTTTTTCACCCCTCCACTTT
.	.	TRBV11-2	TRBJ1-2	CASSLREVIGGLDGYTF	TGTGCCAGCAGCTTACGGGAGGTTATTGGGGGCCTGGATGGCTACACCTTC
few	.	TRBV12-5	TRBJ2-3	CASGLDRAADTQYF	TGTGCTAGTGGTTTGGACAGGGCGGCAGATACGCAGTATTTT
many	TRBD1	TRBV27	TRBJ2-7	CASSWGTGFSEQYF	TGTGCCAGCAGTTGGGGGACAGGGTTCTCCGAGCAGTACTTC